The 4 T cell receptor beta chains reported below all come from one sample, sequenced in a study of T and B cells in COVID-19 patients. Each TRB amplification used roughly 220-550 ng of genomic DNA from blood. TRB rearrangements were amplified by multiplex PCR with BIOMED2 TRB-A/B primers. MiXCR, run by TCRdb on the multiplex PCR reads, gives a single entry per CDR3 protein. The sample comprises tens of thousands of distinct CDR3 sequences, roughly 33% of which are singletons, and approximately 1.7% rests with the top ten. Sample: blood. The receptors stem from a human donor who had recovered from COVID-19.

There are many counts of this clonotype. The chain employs TRBV29-1 and TRBJ2-4, with 9 positions matching TRBD1. The CDR3 is 14 residues long. Per the germline V gene, CDR1 is SQVTM and CDR2 is ANQGSEA. V lost 4 bases, J lost 3 bases, and 4 bases stayed unmatched. DNA of the CDR3: TGCAGCGTTGTGACAGGGGGGGGCAAAAACATTCAGTACTTC. Amino acid sequence: CSVVTGGGKNIQYF.

The chain carries TRBV5-1 and TRBJ2-3, with 8 bases lining up with TRBD1. This CDR3 comprises 14 residues. Per the germline V gene, CDR1 is SGHRS and CDR2 is YFSETQ. V lost 3 bases, J lost 3 bases, and 3 bases stayed unmatched. DNA of the CDR3: TGCGCCAGCAGCTCGACAGGGGTGACAGATACGCAGTATTTT. Translated, it gives CASSSTGVTDTQYF.

Ten or more counts support this clonotype. CDR3 in DNA: TGTGCCACCCAACCATATGGACAGGGAACTGGCTACACCTTC. Its translation: CATQPYGQGTGYTF. This chain uses TRBV19 with TRBJ1-2, with 8 nucleotides matching TRBD1. The CDR3 covers 14 residues. V trimming: 10 bases; J trimming: 7 bases; junction bases outside the gene matches: 14. CDR1 and CDR2 from the germline V gene are LNHDA and SQIVND (reference sequence).

J is TRBJ2-3 and V is TRBV11-1; D is tentatively TRBD1 or TRBD2 (5 bases each). Germline V gene lookup returns CDR1 SGHAT and CDR2 FQDESV (reference sequence). This CDR3 has 19 residues. Trimming shortened V by 8 bases and J by 4 bases, and 31 bases separated the two germline ends. CDR3 coding DNA: TGTGCCAGCCGTTCTAGCCGGCTAGACAGAAATTCGAAGCCAGATACGCAGTATTTT. Its translation: CASRSSRLDRNSKPDTQYF.